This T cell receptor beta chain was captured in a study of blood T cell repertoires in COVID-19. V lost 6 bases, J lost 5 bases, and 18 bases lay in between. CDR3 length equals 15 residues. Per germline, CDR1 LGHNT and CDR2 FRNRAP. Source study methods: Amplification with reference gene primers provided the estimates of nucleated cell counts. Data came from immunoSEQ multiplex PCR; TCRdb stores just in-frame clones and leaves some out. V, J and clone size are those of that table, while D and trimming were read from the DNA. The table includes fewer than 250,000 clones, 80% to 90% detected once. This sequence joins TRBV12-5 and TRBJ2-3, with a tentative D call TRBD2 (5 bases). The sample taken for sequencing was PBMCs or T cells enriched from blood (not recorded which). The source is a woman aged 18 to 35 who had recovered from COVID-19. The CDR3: CASGRHDSGRDTQYF. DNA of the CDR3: TGTGCTAGTGGCCGCCACGACTCGGGGAGAGATACGCAGTATTTT.